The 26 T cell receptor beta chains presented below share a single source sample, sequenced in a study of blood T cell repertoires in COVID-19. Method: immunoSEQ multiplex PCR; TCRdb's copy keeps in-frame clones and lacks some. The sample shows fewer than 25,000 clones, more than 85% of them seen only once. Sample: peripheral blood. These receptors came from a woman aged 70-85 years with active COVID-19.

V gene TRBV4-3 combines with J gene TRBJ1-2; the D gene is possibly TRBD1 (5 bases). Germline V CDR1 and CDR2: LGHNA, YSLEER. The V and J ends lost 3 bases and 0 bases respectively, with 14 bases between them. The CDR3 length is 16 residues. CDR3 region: CASSHGIQGSNYGYTF. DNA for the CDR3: TGCGCCAGCAGCCATGGAATTCAGGGATCTAACTATGGCTACACCTTC.

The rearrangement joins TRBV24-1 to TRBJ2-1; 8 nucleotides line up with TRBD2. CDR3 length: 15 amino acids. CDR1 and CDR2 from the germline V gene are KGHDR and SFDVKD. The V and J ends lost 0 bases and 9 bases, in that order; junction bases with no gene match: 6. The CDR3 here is CATSDLREGSGEQFF. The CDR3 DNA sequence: TGTGCCACCAGTGATTTGCGGGAGGGTTCTGGTGAGCAGTTCTTC.

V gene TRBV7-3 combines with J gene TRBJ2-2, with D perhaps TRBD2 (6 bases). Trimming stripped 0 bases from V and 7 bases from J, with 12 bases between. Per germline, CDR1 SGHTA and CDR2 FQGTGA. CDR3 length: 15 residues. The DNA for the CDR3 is TGTGCCAGCAGCTTAACGGTGGGAGCGGGCGGGGAGCTGTTTTTT. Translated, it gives CASSLTVGAGGELFF.

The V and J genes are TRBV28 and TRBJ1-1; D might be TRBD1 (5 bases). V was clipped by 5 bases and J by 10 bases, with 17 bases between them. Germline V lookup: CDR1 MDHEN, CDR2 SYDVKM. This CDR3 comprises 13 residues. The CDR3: CASSPYRGQGAFF. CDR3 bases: TGTGCCAGCAGTCCGTACCGCGGACAAGGAGCTTTCTTT.

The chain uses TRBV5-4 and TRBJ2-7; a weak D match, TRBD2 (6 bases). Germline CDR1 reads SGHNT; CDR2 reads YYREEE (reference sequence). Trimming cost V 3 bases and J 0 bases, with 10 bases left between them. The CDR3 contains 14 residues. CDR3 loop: CASSSLASSYEQYF. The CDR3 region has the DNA TGTGCCAGCAGCTCCCTAGCGTCCTCCTACGAGCAGTACTTC.

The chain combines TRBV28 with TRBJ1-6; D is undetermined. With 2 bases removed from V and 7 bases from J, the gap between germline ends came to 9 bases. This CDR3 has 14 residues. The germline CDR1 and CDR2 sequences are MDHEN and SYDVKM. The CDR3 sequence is CASSLPGWNSPLHF. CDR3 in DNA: TGTGCCAGCAGTTTACCCGGTTGGAATTCACCCCTCCACTTT.

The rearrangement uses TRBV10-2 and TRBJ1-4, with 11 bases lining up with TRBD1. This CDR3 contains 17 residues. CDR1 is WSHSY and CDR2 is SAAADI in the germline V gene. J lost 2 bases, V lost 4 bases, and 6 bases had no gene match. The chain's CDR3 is CASSGTGGLSTNEKLFF. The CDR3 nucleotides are TGCGCCAGCAGTGGGACAGGGGGCCTCTCGACTAATGAAAAACTGTTTTTT.

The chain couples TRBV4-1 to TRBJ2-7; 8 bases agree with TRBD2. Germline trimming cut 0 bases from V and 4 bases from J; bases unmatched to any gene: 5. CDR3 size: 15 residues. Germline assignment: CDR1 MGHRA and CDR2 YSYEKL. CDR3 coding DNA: TGCGCCAGCAGCCAAGACGCGGGAGGTGGTTACGAGCAGTACTTC. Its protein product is CASSQDAGGGYEQYF.

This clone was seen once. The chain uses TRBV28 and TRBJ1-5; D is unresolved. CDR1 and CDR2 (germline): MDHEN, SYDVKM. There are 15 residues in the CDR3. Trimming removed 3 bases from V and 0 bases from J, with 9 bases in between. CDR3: CASSLYLYSNQPQHF. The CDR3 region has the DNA TGTGCCAGCAGTTTGTACCTATATAGCAATCAGCCCCAGCATTTT.

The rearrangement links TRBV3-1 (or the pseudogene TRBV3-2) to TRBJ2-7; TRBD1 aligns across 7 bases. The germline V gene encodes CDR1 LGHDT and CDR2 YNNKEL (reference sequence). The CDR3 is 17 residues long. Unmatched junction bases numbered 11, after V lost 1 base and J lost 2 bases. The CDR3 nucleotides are TGTGCCAGCAGCCAAGCCCGGACAGGCTCGAACCCCTACGAGCAGTACTTC. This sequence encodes CASSQARTGSNPYEQYF.

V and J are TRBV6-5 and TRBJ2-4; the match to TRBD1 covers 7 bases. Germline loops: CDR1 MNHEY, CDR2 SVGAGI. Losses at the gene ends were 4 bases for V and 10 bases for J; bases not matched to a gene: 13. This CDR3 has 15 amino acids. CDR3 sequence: CASSSLLNSRGIQYF. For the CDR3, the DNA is TGTGCCAGCAGTTCCTTGCTGAACTCCAGGGGGATTCAGTACTTC.

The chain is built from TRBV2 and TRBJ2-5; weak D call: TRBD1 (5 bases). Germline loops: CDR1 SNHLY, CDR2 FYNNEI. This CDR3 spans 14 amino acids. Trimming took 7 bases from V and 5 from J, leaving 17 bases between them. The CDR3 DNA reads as TGTGCCAGCATCTTACTTCAGGGCTACGAGACCCAGTACTTC. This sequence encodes CASILLQGYETQYF.

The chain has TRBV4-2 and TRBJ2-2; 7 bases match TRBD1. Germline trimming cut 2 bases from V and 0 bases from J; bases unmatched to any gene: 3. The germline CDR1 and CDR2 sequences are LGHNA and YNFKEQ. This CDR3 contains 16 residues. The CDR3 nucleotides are TGTGCCAGCAGCCAATCCGGGACAGCGAACACCGGGGAGCTGTTTTTT. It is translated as CASSQSGTANTGELFF.

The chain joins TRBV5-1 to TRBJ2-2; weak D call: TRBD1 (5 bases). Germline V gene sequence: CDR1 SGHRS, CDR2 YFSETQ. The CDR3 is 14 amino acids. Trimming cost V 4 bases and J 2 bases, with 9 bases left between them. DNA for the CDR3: TGCGCCAGCAGCGGGCAGGGAAACACCGGGGAGCTGTTTTTT. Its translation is CASSGQGNTGELFF. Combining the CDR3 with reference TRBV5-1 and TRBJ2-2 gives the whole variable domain KAGVTQTPRYLIKTRGQQVTLSCSPISGHRSVSWYQQTPGQGLQFLFEYFSETQRNKGNFPGRFSGRQFSNSRSEMNVSTLELGDSALYLCASSGQGNTGELFFGEGSRLTVL.

The CDR3 loop reads CASSLRSQETQYF. The CDR3 coding sequence is TGTGCCAGCAGTTTGAGGTCTCAAGAGACCCAGTACTTC. This chain links TRBV12-3 or TRBV12-4 with TRBJ2-5; D call uncertain. Trimming stripped 3 bases from V and 2 bases from J, with 7 bases between. This CDR3 contains 13 residues.

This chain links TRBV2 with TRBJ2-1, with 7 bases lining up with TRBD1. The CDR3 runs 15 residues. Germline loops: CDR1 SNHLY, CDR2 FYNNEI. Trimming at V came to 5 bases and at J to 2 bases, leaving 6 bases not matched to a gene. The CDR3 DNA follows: TGTGCCAGCAGTCCCCGGGACAGCACCTACAATGAGCAGTTCTTC. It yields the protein CASSPRDSTYNEQFF.

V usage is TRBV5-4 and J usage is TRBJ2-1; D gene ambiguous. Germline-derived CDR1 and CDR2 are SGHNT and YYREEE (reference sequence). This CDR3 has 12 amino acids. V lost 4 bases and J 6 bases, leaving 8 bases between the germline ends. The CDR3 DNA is TGTGCCAGCAGCCCTTCGGGCAATGAGCAGTTCTTC. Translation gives CASSPSGNEQFF.

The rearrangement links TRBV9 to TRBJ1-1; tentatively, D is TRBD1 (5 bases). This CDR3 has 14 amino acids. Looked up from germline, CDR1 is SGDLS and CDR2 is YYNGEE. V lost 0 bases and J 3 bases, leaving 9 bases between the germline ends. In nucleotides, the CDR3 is TGTGCCAGCAGCGTAGGCCGGGGGTACACTGAAGCTTTCTTT. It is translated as CASSVGRGYTEAFF.

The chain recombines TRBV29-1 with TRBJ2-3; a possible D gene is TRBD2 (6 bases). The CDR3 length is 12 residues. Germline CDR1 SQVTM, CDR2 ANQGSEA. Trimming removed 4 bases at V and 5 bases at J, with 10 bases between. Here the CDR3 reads CSVVTSQDTQYF. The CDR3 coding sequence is TGCAGCGTTGTGACTAGTCAAGATACGCAGTATTTT.

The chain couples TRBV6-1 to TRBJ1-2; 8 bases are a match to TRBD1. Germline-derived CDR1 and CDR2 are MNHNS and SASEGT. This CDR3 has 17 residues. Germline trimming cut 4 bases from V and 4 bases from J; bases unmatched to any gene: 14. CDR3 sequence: CASSGPGQAGPGYGYTF. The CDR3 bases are TGTGCCAGCAGTGGACCGGGACAGGCAGGACCAGGCTATGGCTACACCTTC.

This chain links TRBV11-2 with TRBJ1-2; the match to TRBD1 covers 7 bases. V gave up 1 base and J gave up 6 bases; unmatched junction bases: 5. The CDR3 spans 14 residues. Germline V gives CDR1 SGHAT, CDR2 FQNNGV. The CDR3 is CASSLAITGDGYTF. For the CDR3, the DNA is TGTGCCAGCAGCTTAGCGATAACAGGGGATGGCTACACCTTC.

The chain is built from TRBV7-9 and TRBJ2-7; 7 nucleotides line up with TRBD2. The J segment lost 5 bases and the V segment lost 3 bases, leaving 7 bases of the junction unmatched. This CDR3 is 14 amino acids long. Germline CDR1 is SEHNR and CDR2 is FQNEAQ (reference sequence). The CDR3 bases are TGTGCCAGCAGCTTGGGAGGGCGGGTGGACGAGCAGTACTTC. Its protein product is CASSLGGRVDEQYF.

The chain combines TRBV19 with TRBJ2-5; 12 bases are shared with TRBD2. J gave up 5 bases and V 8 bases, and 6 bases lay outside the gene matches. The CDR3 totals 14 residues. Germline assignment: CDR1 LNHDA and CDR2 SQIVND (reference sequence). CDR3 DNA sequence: TGTGCCAGTCGTGGACTAGCGGGAAAGGAGACCCAGTACTTC. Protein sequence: CASRGLAGKETQYF.

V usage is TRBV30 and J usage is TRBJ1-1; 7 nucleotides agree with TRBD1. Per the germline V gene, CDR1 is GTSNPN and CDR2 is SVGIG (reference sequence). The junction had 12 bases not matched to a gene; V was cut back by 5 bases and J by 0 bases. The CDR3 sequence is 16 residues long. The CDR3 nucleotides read TGTGCCTGGGAACAGGGGACGGCGGTGGTGAACACTGAAGCTTTCTTT. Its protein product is CAWEQGTAVVNTEAFF. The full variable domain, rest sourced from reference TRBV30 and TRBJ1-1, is SQTIHQWPATLVQPVGSPLSLECTVEGTSNPNLYWYRQAAGRGLQLLFYSVGIGQISSEVPQNLSASRPQDRQFILSSKKLLLSDSGFYLCAWEQGTAVVNTEAFFGQGTRLTVV.

The chain's CDR3 is CASSLGLAGVNEQYF. The CDR3 bases are TGTGCCAGCAGTCTGGGACTAGCGGGAGTCAACGAGCAGTACTTC. The gene calls are TRBV28 and TRBJ2-7; 14 bases align to TRBD2. This CDR3 has 15 residues. Trimming took 5 bases from V and 5 from J; bases not matched to a gene: 5. The germline CDR1 and CDR2 sequences are MDHEN and SYDVKM.

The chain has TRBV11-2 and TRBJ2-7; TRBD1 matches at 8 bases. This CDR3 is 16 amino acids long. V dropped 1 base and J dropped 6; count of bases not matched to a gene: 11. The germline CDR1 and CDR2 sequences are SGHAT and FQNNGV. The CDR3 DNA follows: TGTGCCAGCAGCTTAGGGCCCCGGGACAGGAAGGCCGAGCAGTACTTC. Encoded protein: CASSLGPRDRKAEQYF.